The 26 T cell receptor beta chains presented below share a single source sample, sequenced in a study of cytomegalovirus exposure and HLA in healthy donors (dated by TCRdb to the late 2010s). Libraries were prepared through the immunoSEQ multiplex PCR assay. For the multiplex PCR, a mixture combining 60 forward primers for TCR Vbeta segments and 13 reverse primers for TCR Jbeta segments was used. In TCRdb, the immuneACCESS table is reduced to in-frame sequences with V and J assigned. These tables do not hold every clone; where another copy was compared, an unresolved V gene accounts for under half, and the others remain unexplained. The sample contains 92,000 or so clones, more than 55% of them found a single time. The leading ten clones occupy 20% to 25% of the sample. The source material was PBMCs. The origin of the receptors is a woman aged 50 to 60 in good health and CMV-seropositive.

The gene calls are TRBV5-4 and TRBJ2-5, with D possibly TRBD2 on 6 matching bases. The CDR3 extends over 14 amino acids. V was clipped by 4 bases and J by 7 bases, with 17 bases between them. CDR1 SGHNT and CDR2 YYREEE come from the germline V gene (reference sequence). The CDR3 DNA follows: TGTGCCAGCAGCCCGGGGGTCGAGGGGTGGACCCAGTACTTC. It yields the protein CASSPGVEGWTQYF.

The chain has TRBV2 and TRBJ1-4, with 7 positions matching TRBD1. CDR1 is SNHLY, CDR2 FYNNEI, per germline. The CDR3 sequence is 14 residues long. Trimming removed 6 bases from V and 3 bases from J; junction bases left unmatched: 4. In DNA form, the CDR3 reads TGTGCCAGCAGGAGGGACAGATCTAATGAAAAACTGTTTTTT. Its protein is CASRRDRSNEKLFF.

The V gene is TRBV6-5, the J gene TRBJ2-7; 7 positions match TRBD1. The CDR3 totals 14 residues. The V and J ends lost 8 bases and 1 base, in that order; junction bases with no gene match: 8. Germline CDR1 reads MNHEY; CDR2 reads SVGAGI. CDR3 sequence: CASGSQGPSYEQYF. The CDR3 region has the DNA TGTGCCAGCGGATCACAGGGGCCATCCTACGAGCAGTACTTC.

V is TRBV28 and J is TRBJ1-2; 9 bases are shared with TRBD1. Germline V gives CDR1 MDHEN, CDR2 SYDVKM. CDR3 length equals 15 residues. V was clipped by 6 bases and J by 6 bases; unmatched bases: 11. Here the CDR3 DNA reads TGTGCCAGCAGCCGCCAAGCGAGGGACAGGGATGGCTACACCTTC. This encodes CASSRQARDRDGYTF.

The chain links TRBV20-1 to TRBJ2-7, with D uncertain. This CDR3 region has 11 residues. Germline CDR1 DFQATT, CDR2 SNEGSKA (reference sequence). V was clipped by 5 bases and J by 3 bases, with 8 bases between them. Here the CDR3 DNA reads TGCAGTGCTCCTCTAAACTACGAGCAGTACTTC. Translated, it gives CSAPLNYEQYF.

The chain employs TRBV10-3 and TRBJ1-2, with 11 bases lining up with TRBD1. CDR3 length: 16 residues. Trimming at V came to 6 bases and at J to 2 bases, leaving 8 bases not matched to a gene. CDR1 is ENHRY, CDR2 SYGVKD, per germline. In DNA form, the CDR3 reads TGTGCCATCAGAGGACAGGGGGCGCGAGCAAACTATGGCTACACCTTC. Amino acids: CAIRGQGARANYGYTF.

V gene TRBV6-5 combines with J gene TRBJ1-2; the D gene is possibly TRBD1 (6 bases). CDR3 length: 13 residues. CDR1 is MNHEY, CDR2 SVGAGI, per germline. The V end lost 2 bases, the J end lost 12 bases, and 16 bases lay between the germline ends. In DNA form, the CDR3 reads TGTGCCAGCAGTTACAACAGGGAAAGAGGCCACACCTTC. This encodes CASSYNRERGHTF.

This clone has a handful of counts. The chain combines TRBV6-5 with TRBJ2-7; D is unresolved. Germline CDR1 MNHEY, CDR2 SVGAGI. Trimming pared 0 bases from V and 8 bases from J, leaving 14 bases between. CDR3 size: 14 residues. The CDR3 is CASSYSVEAGQQYF. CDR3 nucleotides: TGTGCCAGCAGTTACTCGGTTGAAGCAGGCCAGCAGTACTTC.

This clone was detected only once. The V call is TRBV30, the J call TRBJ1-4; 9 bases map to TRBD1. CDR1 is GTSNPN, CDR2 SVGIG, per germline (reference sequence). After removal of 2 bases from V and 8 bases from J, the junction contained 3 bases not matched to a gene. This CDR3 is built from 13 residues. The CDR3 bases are TGTGCCTGGAGTAGACAGGGGGGCGAAAAACTGTTTTTT. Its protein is CAWSRQGGEKLFF.

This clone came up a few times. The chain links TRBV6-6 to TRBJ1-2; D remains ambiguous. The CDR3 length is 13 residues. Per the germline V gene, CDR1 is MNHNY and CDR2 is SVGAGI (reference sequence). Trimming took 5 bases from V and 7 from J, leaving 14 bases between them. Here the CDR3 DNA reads TGTGCCAGCAGTCCCGGGTCCCGGCTTGGCTACACCTTC. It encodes CASSPGSRLGYTF.

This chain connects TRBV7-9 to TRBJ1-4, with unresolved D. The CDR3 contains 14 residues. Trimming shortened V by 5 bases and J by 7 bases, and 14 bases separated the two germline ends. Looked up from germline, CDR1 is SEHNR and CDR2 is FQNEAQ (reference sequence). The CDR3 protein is CASSLYDVAEKLFF. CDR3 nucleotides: TGTGCCAGCAGCCTATACGACGTAGCTGAAAAACTGTTTTTT.

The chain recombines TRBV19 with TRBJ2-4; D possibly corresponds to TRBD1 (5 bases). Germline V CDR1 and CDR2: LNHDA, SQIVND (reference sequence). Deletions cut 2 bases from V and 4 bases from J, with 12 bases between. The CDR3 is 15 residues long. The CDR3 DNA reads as TGTGCCAGTAGTATACCTTCTCAGGGTAAAAACATTCAGTACTTC. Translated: CASSIPSQGKNIQYF.

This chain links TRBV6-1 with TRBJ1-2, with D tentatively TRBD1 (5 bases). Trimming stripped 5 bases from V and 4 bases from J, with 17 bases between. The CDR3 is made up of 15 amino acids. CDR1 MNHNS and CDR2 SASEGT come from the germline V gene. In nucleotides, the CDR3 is TGTGCCAGCAGTACCCCCGCCGCCAGGGCCTATGGCTACACCTTC. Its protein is CASSTPAARAYGYTF.

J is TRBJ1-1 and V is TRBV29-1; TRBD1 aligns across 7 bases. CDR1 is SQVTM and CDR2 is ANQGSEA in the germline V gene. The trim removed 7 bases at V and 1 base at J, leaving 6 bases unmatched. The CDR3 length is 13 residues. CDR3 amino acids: CSAAGQENTEAFF. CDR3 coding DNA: TGCAGCGCCGCAGGACAGGAGAACACTGAAGCTTTCTTT.

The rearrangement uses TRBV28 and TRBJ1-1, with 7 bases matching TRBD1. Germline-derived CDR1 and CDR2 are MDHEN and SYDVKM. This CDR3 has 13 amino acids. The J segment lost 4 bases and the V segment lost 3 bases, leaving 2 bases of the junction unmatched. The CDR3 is CASSLTGITEAFF. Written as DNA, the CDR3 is TGTGCCAGCAGTTTGACAGGGATCACTGAAGCTTTCTTT.

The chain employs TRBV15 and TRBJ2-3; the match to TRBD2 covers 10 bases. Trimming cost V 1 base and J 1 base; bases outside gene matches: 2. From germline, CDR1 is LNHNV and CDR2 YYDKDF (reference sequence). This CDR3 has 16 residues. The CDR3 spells CATSRAGTSGTDTQYF. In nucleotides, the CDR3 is TGTGCCACCAGCAGAGCGGGGACTAGCGGCACAGATACGCAGTATTTT.

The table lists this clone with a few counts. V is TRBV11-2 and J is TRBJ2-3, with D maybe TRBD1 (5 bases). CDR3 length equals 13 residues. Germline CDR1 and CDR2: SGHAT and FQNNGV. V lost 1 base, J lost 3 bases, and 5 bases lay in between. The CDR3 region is CASSLGTTDTQYF. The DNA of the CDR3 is TGTGCCAGCAGCTTAGGGACAACAGATACGCAGTATTTT.

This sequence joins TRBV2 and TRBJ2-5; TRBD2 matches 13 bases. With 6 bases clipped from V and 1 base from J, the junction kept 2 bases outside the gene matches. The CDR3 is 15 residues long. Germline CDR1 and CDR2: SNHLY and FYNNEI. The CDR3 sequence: CASRGTSGAQETQYF. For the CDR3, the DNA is TGTGCCAGCAGAGGGACTAGCGGGGCCCAAGAGACCCAGTACTTC.

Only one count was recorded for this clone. The chain's CDR3 is CAISGEASGANEQFF. Here the CDR3 DNA reads TGTGCCATCAGTGGGGAGGCTAGCGGGGCTAATGAGCAGTTCTTC. V is TRBV10-3 and J is TRBJ2-1; 9 bases map to TRBD2. The trim removed 4 bases at V and 7 bases at J, leaving 8 bases unmatched. CDR3 length: 15 residues. Germline loops: CDR1 ENHRY, CDR2 SYGVKD.

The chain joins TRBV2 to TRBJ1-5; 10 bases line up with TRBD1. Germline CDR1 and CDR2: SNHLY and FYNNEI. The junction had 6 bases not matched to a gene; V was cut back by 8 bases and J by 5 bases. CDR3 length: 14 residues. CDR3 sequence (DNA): TGTGCCAGCCTGACAGGGGGCGCCGATCAGCCCCAGCATTTT. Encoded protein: CASLTGGADQPQHF.

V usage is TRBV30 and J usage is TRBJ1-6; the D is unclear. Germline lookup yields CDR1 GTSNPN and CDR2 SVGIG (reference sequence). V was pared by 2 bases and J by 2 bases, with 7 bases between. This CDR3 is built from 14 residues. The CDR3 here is CAWSTPPYNSPLHF. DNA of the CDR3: TGTGCCTGGAGTACACCCCCCTATAATTCACCCCTCCACTTT.

CDR3 residues: CSVEDLSPNEQFF. CDR3 sequence (DNA): TGCAGCGTTGAAGATTTATCCCCTAATGAGCAGTTCTTC. This sequence joins TRBV29-1 and TRBJ2-1; no definite D call. CDR1 and CDR2 (germline): SQVTM, ANQGSEA. The CDR3 is made up of 13 amino acids. V lost 0 bases, J lost 7 bases, and 10 bases lay in between.

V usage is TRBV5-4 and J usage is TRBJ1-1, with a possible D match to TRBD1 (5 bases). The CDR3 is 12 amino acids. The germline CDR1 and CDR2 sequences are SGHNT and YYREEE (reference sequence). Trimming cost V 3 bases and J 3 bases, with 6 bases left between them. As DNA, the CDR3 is TGTGCCAGCAGCTGGGACTACACTGAAGCTTTCTTT. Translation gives CASSWDYTEAFF. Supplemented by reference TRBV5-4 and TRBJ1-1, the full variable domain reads ETGVTQSPTHLIKTRGQQVTLRCSSQSGHNTVSWYQQALGQGPQFIFQYYREEENGRGNFPPRFSGLQFPNYSSELNVNALELDDSALYLCASSWDYTEAFFGQGTRLTVV.

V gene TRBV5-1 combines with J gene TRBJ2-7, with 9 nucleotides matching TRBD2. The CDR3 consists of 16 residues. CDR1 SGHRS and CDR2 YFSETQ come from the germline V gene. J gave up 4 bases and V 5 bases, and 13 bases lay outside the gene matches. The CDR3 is CASSVNSGGSSYEQYF. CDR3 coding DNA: TGCGCCAGCAGTGTTAATAGCGGGGGATCATCATACGAGCAGTACTTC.

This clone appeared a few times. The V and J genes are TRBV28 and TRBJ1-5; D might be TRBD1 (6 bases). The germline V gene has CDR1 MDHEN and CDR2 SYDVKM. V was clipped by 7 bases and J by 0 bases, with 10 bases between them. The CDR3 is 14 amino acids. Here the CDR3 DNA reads TGTGCCAGCATGCAGGGGTCTAGCAATCAGCCCCAGCATTTT. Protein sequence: CASMQGSSNQPQHF. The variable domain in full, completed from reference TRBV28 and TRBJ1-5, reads DVKVTQSSRYLVKRTGEKVFLECVQDMDHENMFWYRQDPGLGLRLIYFSYDVKMKEKGDIPEGYSVSREKKERFSLILESASTNQTSMYLCASMQGSSNQPQHFGDGTRLSIL.

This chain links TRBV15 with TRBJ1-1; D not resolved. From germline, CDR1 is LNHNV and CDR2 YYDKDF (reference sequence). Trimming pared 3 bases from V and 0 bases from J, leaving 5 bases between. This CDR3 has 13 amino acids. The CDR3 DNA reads TGTGCCACCAGCAGCGGTATGAACACTGAAGCTTTCTTT. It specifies CATSSGMNTEAFF.